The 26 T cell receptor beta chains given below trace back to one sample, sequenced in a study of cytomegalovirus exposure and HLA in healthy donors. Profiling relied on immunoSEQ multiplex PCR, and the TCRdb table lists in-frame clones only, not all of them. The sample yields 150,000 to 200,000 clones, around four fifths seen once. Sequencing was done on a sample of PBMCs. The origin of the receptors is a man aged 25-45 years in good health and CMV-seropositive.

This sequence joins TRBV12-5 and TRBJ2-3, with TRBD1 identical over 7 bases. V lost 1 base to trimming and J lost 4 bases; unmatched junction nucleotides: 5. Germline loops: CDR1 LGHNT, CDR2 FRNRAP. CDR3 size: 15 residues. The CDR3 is CASGLEKGAADTQYF. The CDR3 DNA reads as TGTGCTAGTGGTTTGGAAAAGGGGGCAGCAGATACGCAGTATTTT.

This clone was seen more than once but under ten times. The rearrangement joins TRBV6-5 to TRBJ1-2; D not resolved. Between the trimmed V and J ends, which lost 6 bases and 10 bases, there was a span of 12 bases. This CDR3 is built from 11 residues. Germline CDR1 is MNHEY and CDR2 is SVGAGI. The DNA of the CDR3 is TGTGCCAGCAGAACGCTAGGAGTCTACACCTTC. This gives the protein CASRTLGVYTF.

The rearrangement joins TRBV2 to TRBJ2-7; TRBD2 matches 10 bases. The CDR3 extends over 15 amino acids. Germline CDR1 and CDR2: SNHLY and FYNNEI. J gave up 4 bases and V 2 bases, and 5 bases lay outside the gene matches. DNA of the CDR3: TGTGCCAGCAGTGAAAGGGCTAGCGGGGGATACGAGCAGTACTTC. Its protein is CASSERASGGYEQYF.

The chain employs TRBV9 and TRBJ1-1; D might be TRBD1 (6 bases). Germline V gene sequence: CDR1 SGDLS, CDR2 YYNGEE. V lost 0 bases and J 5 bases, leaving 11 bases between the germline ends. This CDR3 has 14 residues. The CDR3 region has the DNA TGTGCCAGCAGCGTAGTAGGGGGGGATACTGAAGCTTTCTTT. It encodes CASSVVGGDTEAFF.

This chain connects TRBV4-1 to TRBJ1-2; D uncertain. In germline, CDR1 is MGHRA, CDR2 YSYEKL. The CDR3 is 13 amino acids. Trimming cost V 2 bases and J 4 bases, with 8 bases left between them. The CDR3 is CASSQRDSYGYTF. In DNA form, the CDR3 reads TGCGCCAGCAGCCAACGGGATTCCTATGGCTACACCTTC.

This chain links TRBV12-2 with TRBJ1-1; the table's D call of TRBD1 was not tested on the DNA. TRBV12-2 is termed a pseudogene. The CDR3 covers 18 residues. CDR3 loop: CASRLVQKTYYQNTEAFF. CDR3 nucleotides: TGTGCAAGTCGCTTAGTACAGAAGACGTATTACCAGAACACTGAAGCTTTCTTT.

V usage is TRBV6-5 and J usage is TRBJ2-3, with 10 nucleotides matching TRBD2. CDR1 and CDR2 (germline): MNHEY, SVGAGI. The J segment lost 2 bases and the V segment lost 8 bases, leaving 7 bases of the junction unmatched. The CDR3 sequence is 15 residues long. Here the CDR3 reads CASGLAGAYTDTQYF. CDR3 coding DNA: TGTGCCAGCGGCCTAGCGGGGGCCTACACAGATACGCAGTATTTT.

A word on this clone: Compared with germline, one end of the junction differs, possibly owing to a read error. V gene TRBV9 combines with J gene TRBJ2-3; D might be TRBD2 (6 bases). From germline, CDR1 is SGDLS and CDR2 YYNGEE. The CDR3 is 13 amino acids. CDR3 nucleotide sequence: TGTGCCAGCAGCCCCGAACGTAGTAGCGGACCGGTTTTT. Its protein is CASSPERSSGPVF.

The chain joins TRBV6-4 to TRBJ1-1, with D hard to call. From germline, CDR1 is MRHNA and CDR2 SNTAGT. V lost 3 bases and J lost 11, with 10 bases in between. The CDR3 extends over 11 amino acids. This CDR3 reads CASSDGGLAFF. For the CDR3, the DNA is TGTGCCAGCAGTGATGGAGGGCTGGCTTTCTTT.

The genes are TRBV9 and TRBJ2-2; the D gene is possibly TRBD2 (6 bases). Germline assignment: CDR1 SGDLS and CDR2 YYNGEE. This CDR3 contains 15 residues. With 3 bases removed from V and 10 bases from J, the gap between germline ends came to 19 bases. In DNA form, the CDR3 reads TGTGCCAGCAGCGCTCGGGACTCGCCCAATGCGGAGCTGTTTTTT. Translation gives CASSARDSPNAELFF.

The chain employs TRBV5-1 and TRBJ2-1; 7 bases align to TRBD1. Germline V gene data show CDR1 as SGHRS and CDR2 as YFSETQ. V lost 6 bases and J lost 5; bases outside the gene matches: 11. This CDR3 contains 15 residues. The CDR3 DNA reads TGCGCCAGCACCCCCCAAGTAGGGGGCAACAATGAGCAGTTCTTC. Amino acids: CASTPQVGGNNEQFF.

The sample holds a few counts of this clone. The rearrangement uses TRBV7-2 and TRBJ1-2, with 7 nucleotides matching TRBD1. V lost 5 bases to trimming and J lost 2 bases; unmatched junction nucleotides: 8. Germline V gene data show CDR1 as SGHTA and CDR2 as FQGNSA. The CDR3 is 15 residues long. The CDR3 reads CASSRTGGYNYGYTF. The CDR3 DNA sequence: TGTGCCAGCAGCCGGACAGGAGGTTACAACTATGGCTACACCTTC.

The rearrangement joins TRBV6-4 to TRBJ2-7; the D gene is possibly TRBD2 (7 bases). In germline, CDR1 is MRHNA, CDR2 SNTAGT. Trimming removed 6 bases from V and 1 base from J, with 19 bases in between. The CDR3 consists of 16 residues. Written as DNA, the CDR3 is TGTGCCAGCAGCGGATTTAGGGGGGGGAATTCCTACGAGCAGTACTTC. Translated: CASSGFRGGNSYEQYF.

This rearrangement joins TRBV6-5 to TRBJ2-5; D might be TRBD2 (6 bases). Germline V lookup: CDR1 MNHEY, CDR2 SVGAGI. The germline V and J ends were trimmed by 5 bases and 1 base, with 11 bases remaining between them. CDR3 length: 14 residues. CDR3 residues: CASSPQTSQETQYF. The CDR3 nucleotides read TGTGCCAGCAGTCCCCAGACTAGCCAAGAGACCCAGTACTTC.

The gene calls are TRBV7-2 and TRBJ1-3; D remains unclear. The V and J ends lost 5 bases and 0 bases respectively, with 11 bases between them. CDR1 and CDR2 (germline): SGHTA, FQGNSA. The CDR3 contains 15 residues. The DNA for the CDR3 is TGTGCCAGCAGCCAGGAATGGGTCTCTGGAAACACCATATATTTT. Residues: CASSQEWVSGNTIYF. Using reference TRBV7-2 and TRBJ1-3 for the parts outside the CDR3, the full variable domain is GAGVSQSPSNKVTEKGKDVELRCDPISGHTALYWYRQSLGQGLEFLIYFQGNSAPDKSGLPSDRFSAERTGGSVSTLTIQRTQQEDSAVYLCASSQEWVSGNTIYFGEGSWLTVV.

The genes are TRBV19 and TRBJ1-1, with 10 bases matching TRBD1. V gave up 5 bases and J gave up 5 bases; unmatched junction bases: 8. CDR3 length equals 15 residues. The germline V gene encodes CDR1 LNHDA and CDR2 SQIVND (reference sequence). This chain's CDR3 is CASSPHRTGGTEAFF. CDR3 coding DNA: TGTGCCAGTAGTCCCCACCGGACAGGGGGTACTGAAGCTTTCTTT.

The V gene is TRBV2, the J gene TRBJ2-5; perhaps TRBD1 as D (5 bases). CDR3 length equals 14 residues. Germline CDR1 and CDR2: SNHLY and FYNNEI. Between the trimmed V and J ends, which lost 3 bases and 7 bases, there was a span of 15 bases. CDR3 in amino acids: CASSDYGPQGTQYF. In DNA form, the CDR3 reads TGTGCCAGCAGTGATTACGGGCCCCAGGGGACCCAGTACTTC.

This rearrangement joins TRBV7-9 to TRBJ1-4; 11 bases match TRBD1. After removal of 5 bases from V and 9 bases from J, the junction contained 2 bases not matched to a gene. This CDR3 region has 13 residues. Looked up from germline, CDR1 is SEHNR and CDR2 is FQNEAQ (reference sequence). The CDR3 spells CASSGQGAQKLFF. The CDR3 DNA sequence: TGTGCCAGCAGCGGACAGGGGGCACAAAAACTGTTTTTT.

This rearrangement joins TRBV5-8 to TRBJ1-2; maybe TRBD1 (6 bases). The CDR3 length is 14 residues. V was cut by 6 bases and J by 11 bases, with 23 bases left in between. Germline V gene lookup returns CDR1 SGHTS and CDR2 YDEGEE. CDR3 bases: TGTGCCAGCACCCCCCAGGGACAAGAAGGCCTGTACACCTTC. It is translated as CASTPQGQEGLYTF.

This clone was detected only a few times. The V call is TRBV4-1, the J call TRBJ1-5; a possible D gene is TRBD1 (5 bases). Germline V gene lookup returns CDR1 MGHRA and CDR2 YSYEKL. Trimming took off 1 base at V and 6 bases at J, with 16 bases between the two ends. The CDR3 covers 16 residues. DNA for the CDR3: TGCGCCAGCAGCCAAGCGGGCAGCCTAGGGGTTCAGCCCCAGCATTTT. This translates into CASSQAGSLGVQPQHF.

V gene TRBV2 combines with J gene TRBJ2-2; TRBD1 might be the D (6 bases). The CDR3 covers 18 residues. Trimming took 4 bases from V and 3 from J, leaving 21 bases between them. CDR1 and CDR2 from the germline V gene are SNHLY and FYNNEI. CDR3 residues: CASSGANRVWDYTGELFF. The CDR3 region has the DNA TGTGCCAGCAGTGGGGCCAACAGGGTTTGGGATTACACCGGGGAGCTGTTTTTT.

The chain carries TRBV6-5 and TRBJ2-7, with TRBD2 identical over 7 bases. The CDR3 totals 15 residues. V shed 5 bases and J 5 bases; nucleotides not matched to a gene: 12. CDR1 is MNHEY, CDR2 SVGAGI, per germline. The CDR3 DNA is TGTGCCAGCAGTGGGAGGGCCTATCGGTCACACGAGCAGTACTTC. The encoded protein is CASSGRAYRSHEQYF.

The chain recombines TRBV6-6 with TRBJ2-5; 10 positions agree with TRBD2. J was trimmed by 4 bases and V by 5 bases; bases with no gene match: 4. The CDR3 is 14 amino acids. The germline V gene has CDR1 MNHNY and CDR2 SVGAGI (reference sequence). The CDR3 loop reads CASSASGGGETQYF. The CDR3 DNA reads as TGTGCCAGCAGTGCTAGCGGGGGAGGAGAGACCCAGTACTTC.

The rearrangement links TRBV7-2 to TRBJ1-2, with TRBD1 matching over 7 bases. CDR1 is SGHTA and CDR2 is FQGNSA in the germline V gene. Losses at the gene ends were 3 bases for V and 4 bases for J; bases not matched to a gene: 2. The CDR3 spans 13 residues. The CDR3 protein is CASSFGTVYGYTF. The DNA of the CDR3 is TGTGCCAGCAGCTTCGGGACAGTCTATGGCTACACCTTC.

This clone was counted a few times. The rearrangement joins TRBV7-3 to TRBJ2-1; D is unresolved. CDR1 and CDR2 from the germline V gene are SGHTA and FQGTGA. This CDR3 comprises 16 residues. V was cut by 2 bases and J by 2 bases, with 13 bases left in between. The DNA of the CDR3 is TGTGCCAGCAGCTTACAACTGACTGGCGCCTACAATGAGCAGTTCTTC. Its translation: CASSLQLTGAYNEQFF.

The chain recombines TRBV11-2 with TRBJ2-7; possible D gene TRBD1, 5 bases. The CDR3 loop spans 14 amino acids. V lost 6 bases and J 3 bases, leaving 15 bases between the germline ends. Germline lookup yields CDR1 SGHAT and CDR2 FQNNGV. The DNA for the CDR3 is TGTGCCAGCAGGGTCGGACATTCGAACTACGAGCAGTACTTC. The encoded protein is CASRVGHSNYEQYF.